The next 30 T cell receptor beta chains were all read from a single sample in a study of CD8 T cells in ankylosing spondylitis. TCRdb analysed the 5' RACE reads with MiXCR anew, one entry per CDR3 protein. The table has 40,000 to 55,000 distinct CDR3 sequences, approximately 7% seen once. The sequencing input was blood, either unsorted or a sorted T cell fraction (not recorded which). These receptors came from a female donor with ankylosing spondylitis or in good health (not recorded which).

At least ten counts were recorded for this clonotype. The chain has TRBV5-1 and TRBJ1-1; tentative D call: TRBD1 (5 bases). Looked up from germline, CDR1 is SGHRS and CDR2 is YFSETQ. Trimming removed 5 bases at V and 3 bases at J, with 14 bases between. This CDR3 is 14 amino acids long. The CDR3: CASRDSPGDTEAFF. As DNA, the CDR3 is TGCGCCAGCAGAGACAGTCCGGGAGACACTGAAGCTTTCTTT.

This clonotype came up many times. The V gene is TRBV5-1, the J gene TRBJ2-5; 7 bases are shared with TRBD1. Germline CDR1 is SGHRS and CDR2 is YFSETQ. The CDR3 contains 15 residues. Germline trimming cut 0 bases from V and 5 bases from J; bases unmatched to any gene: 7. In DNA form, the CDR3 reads TGCGCCAGCAGCTTGGGAGACAGGGTGGGGGAGACCCAGTACTTC. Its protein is CASSLGDRVGETQYF.

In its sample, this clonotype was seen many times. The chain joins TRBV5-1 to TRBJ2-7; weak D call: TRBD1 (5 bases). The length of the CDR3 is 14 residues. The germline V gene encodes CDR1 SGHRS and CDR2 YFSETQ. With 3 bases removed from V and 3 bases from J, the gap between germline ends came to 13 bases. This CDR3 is CASSSATDSYEQYF. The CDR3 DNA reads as TGCGCCAGCAGCTCGGCGACAGATAGCTACGAGCAGTACTTC.

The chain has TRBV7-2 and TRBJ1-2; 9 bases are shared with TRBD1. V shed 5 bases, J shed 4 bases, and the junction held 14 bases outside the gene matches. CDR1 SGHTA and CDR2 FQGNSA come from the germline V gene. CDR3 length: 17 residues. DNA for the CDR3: TGTGCCAGCAGCACGTCACCTACAGGGGGCGCGCCCTATGGCTACACCTTC. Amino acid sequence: CASSTSPTGGAPYGYTF.

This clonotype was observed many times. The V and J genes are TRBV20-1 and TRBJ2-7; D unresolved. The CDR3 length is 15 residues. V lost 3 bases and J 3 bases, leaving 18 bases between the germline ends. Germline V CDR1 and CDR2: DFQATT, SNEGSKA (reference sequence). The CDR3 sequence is CSARGAEWSDYEQYV. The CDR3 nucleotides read TGCAGTGCTAGGGGTGCGGAATGGTCAGACTACGAGCAGTACGTC.

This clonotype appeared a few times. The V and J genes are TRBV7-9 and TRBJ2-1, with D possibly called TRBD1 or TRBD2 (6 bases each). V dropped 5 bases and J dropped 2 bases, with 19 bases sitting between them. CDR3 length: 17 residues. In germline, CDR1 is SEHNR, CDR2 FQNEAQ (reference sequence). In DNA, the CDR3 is TGTGCCAGCAGCCAGCCTCTGGGGGGCAGGGCCTACAATGAGCAGTTCTTC. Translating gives CASSQPLGGRAYNEQFF.

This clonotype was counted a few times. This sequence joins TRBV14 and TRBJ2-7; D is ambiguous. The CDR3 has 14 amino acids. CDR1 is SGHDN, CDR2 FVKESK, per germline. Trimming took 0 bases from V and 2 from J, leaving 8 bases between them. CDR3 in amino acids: CASSQENMPYEQYF. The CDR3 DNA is TGTGCCAGCAGCCAAGAAAACATGCCCTACGAGCAGTACTTC.

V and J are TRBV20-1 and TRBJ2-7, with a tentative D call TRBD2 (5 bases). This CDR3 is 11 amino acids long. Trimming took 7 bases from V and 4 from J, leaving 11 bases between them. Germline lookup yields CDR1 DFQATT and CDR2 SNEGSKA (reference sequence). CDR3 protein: CSVYGDYEQYV. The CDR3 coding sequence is TGCAGTGTGTACGGGGATTACGAGCAGTACGTC.

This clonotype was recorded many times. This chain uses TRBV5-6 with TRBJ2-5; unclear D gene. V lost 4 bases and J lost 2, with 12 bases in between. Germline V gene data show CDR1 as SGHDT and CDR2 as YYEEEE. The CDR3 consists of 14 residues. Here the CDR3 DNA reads TGTGCCAGCAGCGCCCTGCAACAGCAAGAGACCCAGTACTTC. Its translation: CASSALQQQETQYF.

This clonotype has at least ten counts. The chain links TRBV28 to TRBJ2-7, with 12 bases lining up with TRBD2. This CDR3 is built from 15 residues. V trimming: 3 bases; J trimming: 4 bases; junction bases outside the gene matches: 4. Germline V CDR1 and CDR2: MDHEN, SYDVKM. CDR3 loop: CASSFAGLAGYEQYV. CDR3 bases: TGTGCCAGCAGTTTCGCCGGACTAGCGGGGTACGAGCAGTACGTC.

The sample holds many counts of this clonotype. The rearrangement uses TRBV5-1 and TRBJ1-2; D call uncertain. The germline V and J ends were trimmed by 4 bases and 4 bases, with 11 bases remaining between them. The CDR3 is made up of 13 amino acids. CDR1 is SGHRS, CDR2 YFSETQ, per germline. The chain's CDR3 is CASSADGLYGYTF. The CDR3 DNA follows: TGCGCCAGCAGCGCGGACGGACTCTATGGCTACACCTTC.

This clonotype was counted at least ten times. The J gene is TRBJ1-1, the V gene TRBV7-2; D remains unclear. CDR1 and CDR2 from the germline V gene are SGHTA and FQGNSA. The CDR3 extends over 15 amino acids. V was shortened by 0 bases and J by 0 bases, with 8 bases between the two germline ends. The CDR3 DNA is TGTGCCAGCAGCTTAGCGGCAGAGATGAACACTGAAGCTTTCTTT. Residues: CASSLAAEMNTEAFF.

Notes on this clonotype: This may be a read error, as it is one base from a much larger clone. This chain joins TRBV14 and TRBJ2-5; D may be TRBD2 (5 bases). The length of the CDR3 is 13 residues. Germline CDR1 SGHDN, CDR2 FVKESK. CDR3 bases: TGTGCCAGCAGCCAAAGAATCGGTGGAGGAATTAGGTTC. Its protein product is CASSQRIGGGIRF.

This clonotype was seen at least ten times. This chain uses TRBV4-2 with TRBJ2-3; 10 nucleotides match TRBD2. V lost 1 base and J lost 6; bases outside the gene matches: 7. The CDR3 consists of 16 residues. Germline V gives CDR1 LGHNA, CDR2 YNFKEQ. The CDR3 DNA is TGTGCCAGCAGCCAAGGCGAAAGCGGGGGGGCGGATACGCAGTATTTT. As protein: CASSQGESGGADTQYF.

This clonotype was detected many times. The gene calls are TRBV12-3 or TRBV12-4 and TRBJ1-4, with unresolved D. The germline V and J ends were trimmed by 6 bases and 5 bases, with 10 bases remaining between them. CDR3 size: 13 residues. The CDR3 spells CASRGRKNEKLFF. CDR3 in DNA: TGTGCCAGCAGAGGACGGAAGAATGAAAAACTGTTTTTT.

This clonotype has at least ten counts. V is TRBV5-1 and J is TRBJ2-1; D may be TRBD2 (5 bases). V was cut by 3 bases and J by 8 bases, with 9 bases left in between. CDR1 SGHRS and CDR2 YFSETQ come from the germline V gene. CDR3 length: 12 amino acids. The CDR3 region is CASSWGAYEQFF. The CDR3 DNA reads TGCGCCAGCAGCTGGGGAGCGTATGAGCAGTTCTTC.

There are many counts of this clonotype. In DNA form, the CDR3 reads TGCGCCAGCAGCTTTACAGGGGGGGATACTGAAGCTTTCTTT. It translates to CASSFTGGDTEAFF. The V gene is TRBV5-1, the J gene TRBJ1-1, with 8 nucleotides matching TRBD1. The germline CDR1 and CDR2 sequences are SGHRS and YFSETQ. V gave up 2 bases and J gave up 5 bases; unmatched junction bases: 5. The CDR3 runs to 14 residues.

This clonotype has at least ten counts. The CDR3: CASSEGPGSGTQYF. The CDR3 nucleotides are TGTGCCAGCAGCGAGGGACCTGGATCTGGAACCCAGTACTTC. This chain joins TRBV5-6 and TRBJ2-5; D might be TRBD1 or TRBD2, each matching 5 bases. There are 14 residues in the CDR3. Per germline, CDR1 SGHDT and CDR2 YYEEEE. V was clipped by 4 bases and J by 8 bases, with 18 bases between them.

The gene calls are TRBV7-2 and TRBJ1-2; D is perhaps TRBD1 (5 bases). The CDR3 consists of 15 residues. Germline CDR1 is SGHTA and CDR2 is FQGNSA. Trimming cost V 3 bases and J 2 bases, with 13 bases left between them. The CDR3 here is CASSFDGDGNYGYTF. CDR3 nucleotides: TGTGCCAGCAGCTTCGATGGGGACGGGAACTATGGCTACACCTTC.

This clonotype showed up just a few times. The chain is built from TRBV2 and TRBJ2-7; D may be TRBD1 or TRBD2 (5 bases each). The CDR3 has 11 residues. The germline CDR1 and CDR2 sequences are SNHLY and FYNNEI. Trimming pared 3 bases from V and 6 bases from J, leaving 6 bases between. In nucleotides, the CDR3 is TGTGCCAGCAGTGAGAGGGGCGAGCAGTACTTC. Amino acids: CASSERGEQYF.

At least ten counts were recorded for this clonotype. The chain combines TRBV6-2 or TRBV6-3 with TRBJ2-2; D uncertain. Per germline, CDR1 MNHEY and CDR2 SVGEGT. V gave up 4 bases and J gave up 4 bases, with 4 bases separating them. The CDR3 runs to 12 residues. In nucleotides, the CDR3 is TGTGCCAGCAGTTCTGGCACCGGGGAGCTGTTTTTT. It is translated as CASSSGTGELFF.

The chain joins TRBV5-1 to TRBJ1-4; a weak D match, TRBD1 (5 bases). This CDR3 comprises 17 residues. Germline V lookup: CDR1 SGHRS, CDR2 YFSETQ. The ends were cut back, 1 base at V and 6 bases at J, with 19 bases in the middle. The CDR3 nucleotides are TGCGCCAGCAGCTTGACGGGGCCCGCTGGGGCAGATGAAAAACTGTTTTTT. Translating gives CASSLTGPAGADEKLFF.

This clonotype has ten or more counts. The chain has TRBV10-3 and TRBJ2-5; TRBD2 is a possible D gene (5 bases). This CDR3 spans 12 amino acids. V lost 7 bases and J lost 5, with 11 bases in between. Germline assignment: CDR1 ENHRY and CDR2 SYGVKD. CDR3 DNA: TGTGCCATCAAAGGGAGTGGTGAGACCCAGTACTTC. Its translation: CAIKGSGETQYF.

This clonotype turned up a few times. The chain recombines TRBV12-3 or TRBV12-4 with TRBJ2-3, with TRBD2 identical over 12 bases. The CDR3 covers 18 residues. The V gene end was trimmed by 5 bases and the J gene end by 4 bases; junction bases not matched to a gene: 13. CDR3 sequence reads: CASSPSPRTSGEADTQYF. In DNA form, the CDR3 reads TGTGCCAGCAGTCCATCACCGAGGACTAGCGGGGAAGCAGATACGCAGTATTTT.

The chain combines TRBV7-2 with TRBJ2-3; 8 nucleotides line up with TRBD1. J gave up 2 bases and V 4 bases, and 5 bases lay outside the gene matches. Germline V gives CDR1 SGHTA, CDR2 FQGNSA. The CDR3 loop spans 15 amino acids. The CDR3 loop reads CASSSTGGFTDTQYF. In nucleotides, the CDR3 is TGTGCCAGCAGCTCTACAGGGGGATTCACAGATACGCAGTATTTT.

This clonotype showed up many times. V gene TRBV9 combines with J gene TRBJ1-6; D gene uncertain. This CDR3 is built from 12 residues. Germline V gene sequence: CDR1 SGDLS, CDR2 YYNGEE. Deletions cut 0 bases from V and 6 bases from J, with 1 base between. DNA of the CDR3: TGTGCCAGCAGCGTAGGTAATTCACCCCTCCACTTT. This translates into CASSVGNSPLHF.

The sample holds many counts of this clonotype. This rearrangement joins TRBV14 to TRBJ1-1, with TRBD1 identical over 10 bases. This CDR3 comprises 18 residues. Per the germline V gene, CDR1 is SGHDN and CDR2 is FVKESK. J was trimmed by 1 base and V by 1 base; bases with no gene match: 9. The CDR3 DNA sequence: TGTGCCAGCAGCCAAGTTTGGTTGCGACAGGGGGCGAACACTGAAGCTTTCTTT. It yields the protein CASSQVWLRQGANTEAFF.

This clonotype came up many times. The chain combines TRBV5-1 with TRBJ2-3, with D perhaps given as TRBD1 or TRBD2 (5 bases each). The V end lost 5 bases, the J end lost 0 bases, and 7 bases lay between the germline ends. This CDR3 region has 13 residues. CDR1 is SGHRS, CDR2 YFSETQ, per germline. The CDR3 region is CASSEGSTDTQYF. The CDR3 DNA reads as TGCGCCAGCAGTGAGGGGAGCACAGATACGCAGTATTTT.

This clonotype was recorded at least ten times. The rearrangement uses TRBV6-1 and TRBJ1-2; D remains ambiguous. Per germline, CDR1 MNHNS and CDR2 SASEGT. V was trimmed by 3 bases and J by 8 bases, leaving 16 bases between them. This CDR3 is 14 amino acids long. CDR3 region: CASSEHWPDPGYTF. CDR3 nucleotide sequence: TGTGCCAGCAGTGAGCATTGGCCAGATCCCGGCTACACCTTC.

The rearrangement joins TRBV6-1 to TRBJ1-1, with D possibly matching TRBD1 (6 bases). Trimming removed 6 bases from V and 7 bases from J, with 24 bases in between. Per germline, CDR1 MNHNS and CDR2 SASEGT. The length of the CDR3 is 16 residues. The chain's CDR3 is CASREEQSPGTREAFF. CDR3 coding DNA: TGTGCCAGCAGAGAGGAGCAAAGTCCCGGGACACGTGAAGCTTTCTTT.